This T cell receptor (beta chain) was identified during a study of Graves' ophthalmopathy and Graves' hyperthyroidism. Study summary: Calling hyperthyroidism stable required that no ophthalmopathy show up within 18 months of follow-up.

This clonotype appeared many times. Its antigen is currently unknown. Transcripts of RNA were the source for amplifying TCR beta CDR3 regions. Second-round multiplex PCR followed a first-round RT-PCR using HTBI primers. MiXCR, applied by TCRdb to the multiplex PCR reads, yields one record per CDR3 protein. The sample lists around 1.1 million distinct CDR3 sequences; less than 45% were seen once. Enrollment excluded any patients with other autoimmune diseases, uncontrolled infections, pregnancy or lactation. Clinicians made diagnoses from clinical symptoms, serum thyroxine, TRAb, thyroid ultrasound and orbital computed tomography. The CDR3 is 15 amino acids. V lost 3 bases, J lost 8 bases, and 12 bases stayed unmatched. Per the germline V gene, CDR1 is LNHNV and CDR2 is YYDKDF (reference sequence). Study conclusions and caveats: A model built from 13 signatures distinguished ophthalmopathy from stable hyperthyroidism with around 91% sensitivity and 81.08% specificity.

This receptor was obtained from an adult man with Graves' hyperthyroidism. V usage is TRBV15 and J usage is TRBJ1-1, with 7 bases that match TRBD1. Material: peripheral blood or thyroid tissue (not recorded which). The CDR3 is CATSRSDRRYREAFF. DNA for the CDR3: TGTGCCACCAGCAGGTCGGACAGGAGATACCGGGAAGCTTTCTTT. Complete variable domain (other parts from reference TRBV15 and TRBJ1-1): DAMVIQNPRYQVTQFGKPVTLSCSQTLNHNVMYWYQQKSSQAPKLLFHYYDKDFNNEADTPDNFQSRRPNTSFCFLDIRSPGLGDTAMYLCATSRSDRRYREAFFGQGTRLTVV.